This record looks at one TCR beta chain sequence and its context. What antigen it recognizes has not been identified. The read ends 3 residues before the CDR3 terminus; that terminus is restored from the germline J gene. Every participant had a single incident cervical HPV16 infection, and women with prevalent HPV16 infections were excluded. Cervical HPV DNA was detected with MY09/MY11 PCR, and genotyping was done with dot-blot hybridization. Approximately 15 mL of heparinized blood was centrifuged, after which the buffy coat was aliquoted, frozen at -30 degrees C, and then stored at -80 degrees C. QIAGEN kits were used to extract genomic DNA from the buffy coat specimens. The sample belongs to a study of T cells in women clearing cervical HPV infection (dated by TCRdb to the late 2010s). Turning to the overall study: Cases were roughly 23 women with histologically confirmed HPV16-related CIN3 or worse, including 2 invasive cancers. In the parent cohort, roughly 9,700 women aged 18 or older were enrolled in Guanacaste, Costa Rica, during about 1993 to 1995 and then followed for less than 8 years. An exploratory proof-of-principle case-control study, nested within the Guanacaste HPV Natural History Study in Costa Rica, was conducted to compare TCR repertoires across cervical HPV16 outcomes. Among cases, blood sampling came a median of approximately 150 days after lesion detection, with an interquartile range of roughly 85 to 220 days. Cases had a median age of 34 years and controls had a median age of approximately 37, with no significant differences in baseline characteristics. Cases were matched to controls by age within five years and by the year the sample was collected. Blood from cases was collected at the visit at which the lesion was first identified, whereas blood from controls was collected once infection was no longer detected. The controls were fewer than 30 women whose single incident HPV16 infection cleared within 12 months with no development of precancer or cancer. Since only a few of the women had HLA typing available, the possibility that HLA type was acting as a confounder could not be ruled out. Quality controls consisted of five blinded duplicates per group, for a total of around 60 samples made up of some 50 participants and some 10 replicates.

Broader findings and caveats from the paper: Random forest classifiers that combined richness and V gene abundances separated cases from controls with an estimated AUC of around 0.8. Cases had lower TRBV6-7 relative abundance than controls (0.11% versus 0.16%; Bonferroni P = 0.0008). CIN3+ cases had significantly higher TCR repertoire richness than controls across sequencing depths, but evenness did not differ between the groups. Because the number of T cells per sample was unknown, the richness differences could reflect varying T-cell content rather than repertoire biology. Because of the cross-sectional design, the study could not determine whether the associations came before infection or resulted from infection, and neither effector/memory subsets nor HPV-specific T cells were isolated.

TCR beta CDR3 regions were amplified by multiplex PCR using the immunoSEQ assay from an average of about 1,200 ng genomic DNA per sample. To correct primer bias, the assay used a complete synthetic TCR repertoire to set an amplification baseline. Amplicons were sequenced on the Illumina platform. As for the original processing: Sequences were error-corrected by clustering with frequency ratios and a modified nearest-neighbor algorithm and were then analyzed in the immunoSEQ Analyzer with IMGT gene definitions. At each rarefaction depth, TCR richness and evenness were averaged over 20 rarefaction repeats, and samples with fewer sequences than the depth were excluded. V, D and J gene relative abundances were compared between groups with Wilcoxon rank sum tests, applying FDR correction. An intraclass correlation of 95% to 97% for TCR richness and an average of roughly 80% across approximately 63 gene segments were obtained from the blinded duplicates. The immuneACCESS repertoire file appears here via TCRdb, limited to in-frame rearrangements. These files lack a portion of the clones; in checked studies, under half of the deficit traces to unresolved V genes, and the cause of the others is not known. The V and J calls and the clone size are those of that table, but D and trimming were determined from the DNA. This sample's table carries tens of thousands of clones. Of the sample, less than 9.5% is held by the ten largest clones.

The CDR3 sequence holds 14 residues, the cysteine and phenylalanine included. Sequencing covers 33 bases of the CDR3, shown here with the frame starting at base 1. V is shortened by 1 base, J by 3 bases, and the region joining them spans 8 bases. The germline V gene gives CDR1 as SGHTA and CDR2 as FQGNSA. This clonotype was sampled from a woman between 18 and 69 years old with a cervical HPV16 infection that either progressed to CIN3+ or cleared (not recorded which). The V gene is TRBV7-2 and the J gene is TRBJ2-3, with a weak D call of TRBD2 (5 bases match). The specimen sequenced was blood buffy coat. The CDR3 protein sequence reads: CASSLGAVTDTQYF. The DNA read from the CDR3 is TGTGCCAGCAGCTTAGGAGCGGTGACAGATACG.